The text below deals with one T cell receptor (beta chain). Its target is unknown. V was pared by 1 base and J by 9 bases, with 15 bases between. In germline, CDR1 is SNHLY, CDR2 FYNNEI. CDR3 length: 14 residues. The extraction recovered at least 6 micrograms of total RNA per sample. A second about 7 to 12 cycle PCR used barcoded and J-beta primers. TCRdb redid the calling of the 5' RACE reads with MiXCR, one entry per CDR3 protein. The table has about 670,000 distinct CDR3 sequences, about 51% seen once. The sample comes from a study of blood T cells in healthy people across ages. Background on the study: With template switching, about one barcoded beta molecule was captured per two T cells.

Study outcomes and limitations: Donor CMV infection status was unknown, possibly confounding age-related changes in expanded clonotypes. Across the age range, TCR beta diversity per million T cells fell in a roughly linear way.

What was sequenced was blood. This chain uses TRBV2 with TRBJ2-5; D perhaps matches TRBD1 (5 bases). This receptor was taken from a woman aged 80 or over in good health. The CDR3 nucleotides read TGTGCCAGCAGTGAAGACAGGATAAGAGATGCCCAGTACTTC. This translates into CASSEDRIRDAQYF.